This TCR beta chain was recorded in a study of low-dose radiotherapy and immunotherapy resistance in tumors. The overall study: Administration of intravenous cyclophosphamide at 200 mg/m2 took place every two weeks, one day before radiation and immunotherapy.

The CDR3 consists of 13 residues. CDR1 is SGHRS and CDR2 is YFSETQ in the germline V gene. The V gene lost 4 bases and the J gene lost 1 base, with 8 bases spanning the gap. Time point indicated: after trial treatment. Specified treatment: LDRT plus nivolumab, ipilimumab, low-dose cyclophosphamide and aspirin (RACIN trial). This clonotype was observed at least ten times. Both TCRalpha and TCRbeta chains were reverse transcribed with V-gene-specific primers. PCR amplification of the TCRs was performed with Phusion for 20 PCR cycles, and it relied on a constant-region primer together with a V-primer adapter. TCRdb passed the reads through MiXCR, listing each CDR3 protein once. This table holds tens of thousands of distinct CDR3 sequences, approximately 22% found once.

The sequence came from a female donor with ovarian cancer. Source: PBMCs, taken after low-dose radiotherapy plus immunotherapy. The chain uses TRBV5-1 and TRBJ1-1; no clear D gene. CDR3: CASSHRQNTEAFF. The CDR3 DNA sequence: TGCGCCAGCAGCCACCGTCAGAACACTGAAGCTTTCTTT.